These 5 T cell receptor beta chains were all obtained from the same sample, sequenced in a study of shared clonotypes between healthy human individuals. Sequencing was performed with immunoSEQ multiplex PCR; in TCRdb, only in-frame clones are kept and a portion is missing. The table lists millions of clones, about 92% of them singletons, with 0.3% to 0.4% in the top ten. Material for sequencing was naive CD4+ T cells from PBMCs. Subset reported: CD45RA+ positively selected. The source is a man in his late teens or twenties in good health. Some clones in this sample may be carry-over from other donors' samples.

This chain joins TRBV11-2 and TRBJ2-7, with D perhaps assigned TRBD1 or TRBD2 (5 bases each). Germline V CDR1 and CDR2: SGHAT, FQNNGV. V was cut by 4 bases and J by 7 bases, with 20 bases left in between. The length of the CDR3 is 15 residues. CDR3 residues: CASSSPGARYSEQYF. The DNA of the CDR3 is TGTGCCAGCAGCTCCCCCGGGGCCCGATACTCTGAGCAGTACTTC. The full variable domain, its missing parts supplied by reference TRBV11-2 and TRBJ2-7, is EAGVAQSPRYKIIEKRQSVAFWCNPISGHATLYWYQQILGQGPKLLIQFQNNGVVDDSQLPKDRFSAERLKGVDSTLKIQPAKLEDSAVYLCASSSPGARYSEQYFGPGTRLTVT.

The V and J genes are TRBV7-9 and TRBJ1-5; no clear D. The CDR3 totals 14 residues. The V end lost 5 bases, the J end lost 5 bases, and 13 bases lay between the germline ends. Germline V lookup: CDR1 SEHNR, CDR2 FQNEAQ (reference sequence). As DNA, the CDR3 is TGTGCCAGCAGCGAAACCGGGCCGCATCAGCCCCAGCATTTT. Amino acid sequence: CASSETGPHQPQHF. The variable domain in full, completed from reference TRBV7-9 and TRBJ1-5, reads DTGVSQNPRHKITKRGQNVTFRCDPISEHNRLYWYRQTLGQGPEFLTYFQNEAQLEKSRLLSDRFSAERPKGSFSTLEIQRTEQGDSAMYLCASSETGPHQPQHFGDGTRLSIL.

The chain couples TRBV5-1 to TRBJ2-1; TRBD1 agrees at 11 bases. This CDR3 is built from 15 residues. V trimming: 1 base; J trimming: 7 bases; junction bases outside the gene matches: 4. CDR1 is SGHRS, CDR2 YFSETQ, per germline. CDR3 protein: CASSLSGQGVNEQFF. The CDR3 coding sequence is TGCGCCAGCAGCTTGTCGGGACAGGGGGTAAATGAGCAGTTCTTC.

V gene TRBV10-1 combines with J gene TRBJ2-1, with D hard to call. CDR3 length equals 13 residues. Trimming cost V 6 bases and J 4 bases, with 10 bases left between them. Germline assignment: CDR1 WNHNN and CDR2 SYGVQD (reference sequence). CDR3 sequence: CASSATLYNEQFF. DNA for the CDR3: TGCGCCAGCAGCGCTACCCTTTACAATGAGCAGTTCTTC.

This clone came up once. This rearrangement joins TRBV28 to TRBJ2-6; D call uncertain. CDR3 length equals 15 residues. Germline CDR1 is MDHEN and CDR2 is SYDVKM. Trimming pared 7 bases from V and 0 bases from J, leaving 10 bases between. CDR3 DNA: TGTGCCAGCACCCTTACCAACTCTGGGGCCAACGTCCTGACTTTC. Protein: CASTLTNSGANVLTF.